Below, 18 T cell receptor beta chains from the same sample are listed, as sequenced in a study of sequential checkpoint blockade in melanoma. Clones were sequenced by immunoSEQ multiplex PCR, and TCRdb holds only the in-frame ones, with some missing. The sample lists roughly 13,000 clones, just over 60% occurring once. The treatment denotes: randomized to nivolumab then ipilimumab (arm A) or the reverse (arm B). The source was CD8+ T cells sorted from blood (inferred from file names), collected from a patient given nivolumab and ipilimumab in sequence. The receptors were gathered from a human donor with melanoma.

The CDR3 DNA is TGTGCCTGGAGTTTTCTAGCGGGAGGGCCTAGGGATGAGCAGTTCTTC. Residues: CAWSFLAGGPRDEQFF. The gene calls are TRBV30 and TRBJ2-1, with 12 bases matching TRBD2. The CDR3 length is 16 residues. J gave up 8 bases and V 2 bases, and 10 bases lay outside the gene matches. Germline loops: CDR1 GTSNPN, CDR2 SVGIG (reference sequence).

To note about this clone: The junction differs from germline at one of its ends, possibly a read error. This chain joins TRBV5-4 and TRBJ2-5, with 8 bases aligning to TRBD1. Matching the DNA end better, TRBJ2-7 makes the J call doubtful. Per the germline V gene, CDR1 is SGHNT and CDR2 is YYREEE (reference sequence). CDR3 length equals 14 residues. The DNA for the CDR3 is TGTGCCAGCAGCTTTCAGGGGGCCTCCAACGAGCAGTACTTC. Its protein product is CASSFQGASNEQYF.

V and J are TRBV7-8 and TRBJ1-5; D is possibly TRBD1 (5 bases). The CDR3 covers 13 residues. The ends were cut back, 9 bases at V and 1 base at J, with 10 bases in the middle. Germline V gene data show CDR1 as SGHVS and CDR2 as FQNEAQ. The CDR3 DNA follows: TGTGCCAGTCAGGGTTTAAGCAATCAGCCCCAGCATTTT. The encoded protein is CASQGLSNQPQHF. The whole variable domain, filled in from reference TRBV7-8 and TRBJ1-5, reads GAGVSQSPRYKVAKRGQDVALRCDPISGHVSLFWYQQALGQGPEFLTYFQNEAQLDKSGLPSDRFFAERPEGSVSTLKIQRTQQEDSAVYLCASQGLSNQPQHFGDGTRLSIL.

The rearrangement links TRBV4-2 to TRBJ2-1; 11 nucleotides agree with TRBD2. The CDR3 runs to 15 residues. Germline values: CDR1 LGHNA, CDR2 YNFKEQ. The V segment lost 3 bases and the J segment 6 bases; nucleotides outside the gene matches: 4. CDR3 sequence: CASSQTLAGVNEQFF. CDR3 bases: TGTGCCAGCAGCCAGACACTAGCGGGGGTCAATGAGCAGTTCTTC.

The chain combines TRBV6-5 with TRBJ1-2; D ambiguous. Germline V lookup: CDR1 MNHEY, CDR2 SVGAGI. The CDR3 loop spans 14 amino acids. V shed 2 bases and J shed 0 bases, with 7 bases lying between them. The CDR3 is CASSYGRSNYGYTF. In DNA form, the CDR3 reads TGTGCCAGCAGTTACGGTCGGTCTAACTATGGCTACACCTTC.

This clone was seen only a few times. The chain links TRBV6-5 to TRBJ2-7; TRBD2 is a possible D gene (5 bases). CDR1 and CDR2 (germline): MNHEY, SVGAGI. The V and J ends lost 5 bases and 4 bases respectively, with 6 bases between them. The CDR3 is made up of 11 amino acids. The CDR3 reads CASSEGYEQYF. The CDR3 DNA sequence: TGTGCCAGCAGTGAGGGTTACGAGCAGTACTTC.

The chain links TRBV5-4 to TRBJ1-2; 8 bases align to TRBD1. This CDR3 spans 16 amino acids. V dropped 0 bases and J dropped 2; count of bases not matched to a gene: 6. Looked up from germline, CDR1 is SGHNT and CDR2 is YYREEE (reference sequence). DNA of the CDR3: TGTGCCAGCAGCTTGGGGCAGGGGGCGCGGAACTATGGCTACACCTTC. It encodes CASSLGQGARNYGYTF.

The chain has TRBV27 and TRBJ1-2; 8 nucleotides agree with TRBD1. The V and J ends lost 5 bases and 7 bases, in that order; junction bases with no gene match: 6. Germline loops: CDR1 MNHEY, CDR2 SMNVEV (reference sequence). The CDR3 contains 13 residues. The CDR3, as DNA: TGTGCCAGCAGTCCCGGACAGGGACCTGGCTACACCTTC. The encoded protein is CASSPGQGPGYTF.

This clone was counted once. V gene TRBV6-5 combines with J gene TRBJ1-4, with a weak D call TRBD1 (6 bases). V lost 5 bases to trimming and J lost 10 bases, with 17 bases between them. The CDR3 is 14 amino acids. Germline V gene sequence: CDR1 MNHEY, CDR2 SVGAGI. The CDR3 loop is CASSATGIGTKLFF. The CDR3 DNA reads TGTGCCAGCAGTGCCACAGGGATCGGTACAAAACTGTTTTTT.

The rearrangement links TRBV27 to TRBJ2-7; a possible D gene is TRBD1 (6 bases). The CDR3 has 15 amino acids. Between the trimmed V and J ends, which lost 5 bases and 4 bases, there was a span of 18 bases. The V gene's germline CDR1 is MNHEY and CDR2 SMNVEV (reference sequence). The CDR3 DNA reads as TGTGCCAGCAGTCCCCCCCGGGACATCTATTACGAGCAGTACTTC. Residues: CASSPPRDIYYEQYF.

The chain recombines TRBV7-9 with TRBJ2-5; the D gene is possibly TRBD2 (5 bases). The tail of the sequence fits TRBJ2-7 better, so the J call may be wrong. CDR1 SEHNR and CDR2 FQNEAQ come from the germline V gene (reference sequence). This CDR3 has 13 residues. CDR3 sequence: CASSQSGFYEQYF. The CDR3 DNA follows: TGTGCCAGCAGCCAATCGGGATTCTACGAGCAGTACTTC.

The rearrangement joins TRBV27 to TRBJ2-4; no definite D call. The CDR3 sequence is 16 residues long. Between the trimmed V and J ends, which lost 0 bases and 0 bases, there was a span of 9 bases. Germline CDR1 MNHEY, CDR2 SMNVEV (reference sequence). In DNA form, the CDR3 reads TGTGCCAGCAGTTTATCGGCCAGTTTAGCCAAAAACATTCAGTACTTC. Its protein is CASSLSASLAKNIQYF.

This chain uses TRBV6-5 with TRBJ1-2; D perhaps matches TRBD1 (5 bases). V was cut by 6 bases and J by 7 bases, with 15 bases left in between. CDR1 and CDR2 from the germline V gene are MNHEY and SVGAGI. This CDR3 is 13 amino acids long. CDR3 sequence: CASSLGEGPGYTF. DNA of the CDR3: TGTGCCAGCAGCTTAGGGGAAGGGCCTGGCTACACCTTC.

Details on this clone: This sample also contains other DNA sequences that code for the same CDR3. The gene calls are TRBV2 and TRBJ1-1; D possibly corresponds to TRBD1 (5 bases). CDR3 length equals 14 residues. CDR1 and CDR2 (germline): SNHLY, FYNNEI. V was trimmed by 3 bases and J by 3 bases, leaving 11 bases between them. The CDR3 is CASSEGWGDTEAFF. The CDR3 DNA reads TGTGCCAGCAGTGAGGGGTGGGGGGACACTGAAGCTTTCTTT.

This clone was detected only once. The J gene is TRBJ2-2, the V gene TRBV27; D might be TRBD2 (6 bases). This CDR3 has 11 amino acids. Trimming took off 6 bases at V and 7 bases at J, with 6 bases between the two ends. The germline CDR1 and CDR2 sequences are MNHEY and SMNVEV (reference sequence). The CDR3 DNA reads as TGTGCCAGCAGGGGAGGCGGGGAGCTGTTTTTT. Protein sequence: CASRGGGELFF.

The genes are TRBV27 and TRBJ2-4; 7 bases match TRBD1. The trim removed 6 bases at V and 0 bases at J, leaving 5 bases unmatched. From germline, CDR1 is MNHEY and CDR2 SMNVEV (reference sequence). This CDR3 contains 15 residues. CDR3 amino acids: CASRPYRGAKNIQYF. CDR3 DNA sequence: TGTGCCAGCAGGCCTTACAGGGGAGCCAAAAACATTCAGTACTTC.

This clone was recorded a few times. V usage is TRBV11-3 and J usage is TRBJ2-1; D perhaps matches TRBD2 (6 bases). Germline lookup yields CDR1 SGHNT and CDR2 YENEEA. V gave up 5 bases and J gave up 2 bases, with 13 bases separating them. The CDR3 spans 15 residues. The CDR3 sequence is CASSRGVGTYNEQFF. CDR3 sequence (DNA): TGTGCCAGCAGCCGCGGGGTGGGAACCTACAATGAGCAGTTCTTC.

J is TRBJ1-5 and V is TRBV4-3; tentative D call: TRBD1 (5 bases). Germline V gives CDR1 LGHNA, CDR2 YSLEER. The CDR3 is 15 amino acids. V dropped 6 bases and J dropped 1 base, with 13 bases sitting between them. In DNA form, the CDR3 reads TGCGCCAGCAGACCAGGGCGGTGGAGCAATCAGCCCCAGCATTTT. This codes for CASRPGRWSNQPQHF.